This T cell receptor (beta chain) was identified during a study of early T cells in non-severe SARS-CoV-2 infection. About the study: Sequencing used unsorted whole-blood bulk RNA, so chains lack pairing. Study-level findings and limits: CD4 and private specificities were missed by VDJdb matching, which favored anti-spike CD8 responses.

The germline gives CDR1 ENHRY, CDR2 SYGVKD. The CDR3 covers 15 residues. V dropped 6 bases and J dropped 0 bases, with 14 bases sitting between them. Individual cDNA molecules were tagged with unique molecular identifiers, the study reported. TCRdb re-analysed the 5' RACE reads in MiXCR, keeping a single row per CDR3 protein. This table holds about 90,000 distinct CDR3 sequences, roughly 12% found once. Comment on this clonotype: Its antigen is currently unknown.

The sequence was collected from an adult who was a healthcare worker with PCR-confirmed SARS-CoV-2 infection or an uninfected control (not recorded which). The sequences come from whole blood, collected at baseline. The rearrangement joins TRBV10-3 to TRBJ1-1; D is unresolved. This CDR3 reads CAISPESTVNTEAFF. The CDR3 DNA follows: TGTGCCATCAGCCCCGAATCAACGGTGAACACTGAAGCTTTCTTT.